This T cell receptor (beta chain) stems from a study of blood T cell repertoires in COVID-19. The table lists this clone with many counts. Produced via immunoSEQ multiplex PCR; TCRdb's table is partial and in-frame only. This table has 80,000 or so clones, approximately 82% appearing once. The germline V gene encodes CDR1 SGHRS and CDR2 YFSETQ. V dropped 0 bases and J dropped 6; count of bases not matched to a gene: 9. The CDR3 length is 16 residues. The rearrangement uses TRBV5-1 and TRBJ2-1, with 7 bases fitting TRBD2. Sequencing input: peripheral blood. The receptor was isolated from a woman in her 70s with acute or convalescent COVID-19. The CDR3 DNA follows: TGCGCCAGCAGCTTGGTCCTAGCGGAGGGAGCCAATGAGCAGTTCTTC. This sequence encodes CASSLVLAEGANEQFF.